The TCR beta chain under discussion was sequenced for a study of shared clonotypes between healthy human individuals. Study-level points and caveats: The study found lower generation probabilities in non-shared clonotypes than in those shared by all four donors. Around 4.7% was the fraction of naive CD4 clonotypes found shared across several donors.

Terminally differentiated effector memory CD45RA+ cells were left out of the naive CD8 fraction, which was CD45RO-negative and positively selected for CCR7. Free of recent acute infections or vaccinations, the donors were healthy HIV-negative adults. Per the study methods: ImmunoSEQ output lacked quality scores and full-length reads, limiting matched filtering. Profiling relied on immunoSEQ multiplex PCR, and the TCRdb table lists in-frame clones only, not all of them. The V and J calls and clone size come from that table; D and trimming were worked out from the DNA. The table lists fewer than 700,000 clones, approximately 95% of them singletons. This CDR3 has 12 amino acids. From germline, CDR1 is SEHNR and CDR2 FQNEAQ (reference sequence). The germline V and J ends were trimmed by 5 bases and 3 bases, with 7 bases remaining between them. Note on this clone: Its specificity is not known. This sample also contains other DNA sequences that code for the same CDR3.

V and J are TRBV7-9 and TRBJ1-1; possibly TRBD1 for D (5 bases). This clonotype originated in a woman under 40 in good health. Sequencing was carried out using naive CD8+ T cells sorted from blood. The CDR3, as DNA: TGTGCCAGCAGCCAAGGGGACACTGAAGCTTTCTTT. Encoded protein: CASSQGDTEAFF.